This TCR beta chain was recovered during a study of T cell changes during pregnancy in multiple sclerosis. Germline V gene sequence: CDR1 SQVTM, CDR2 ANQGSEA. This CDR3 is 11 amino acids long. Trimming took off 4 bases at V and 8 bases at J, with 11 bases between the two ends. TCRdb's copy holds only in-frame clones and misses some; the assay was immunoSEQ multiplex PCR. The sample records 26,000 or so clones, about 88% being singletons. The chain uses TRBV29-1 and TRBJ2-5, with a possible D match to TRBD2 (5 bases). Sequencing was performed on CD8+ T cells from peripheral blood mononuclear cells, taken in the second trimester of pregnancy. This TCR derives from a female donor with multiple sclerosis, enrolled in a pregnancy study. The chain's CDR3 is CSVVVEGTQYF. The CDR3, as DNA: TGCAGCGTTGTCGTTGAGGGTACCCAGTACTTC.